Listed here are 15 T cell receptor beta chains from one sample, sequenced in a study of T cell responses to AZD1222 COVID-19 vaccine. Profiled with immunoSEQ multiplex PCR; TCRdb holds only in-frame clones, not every one. This table has fewer than 200,000 clones, 92% appearing once. Material: peripheral blood, obtained on day 0 of MenACWY control vaccination. These receptors were obtained from an adult in good health.

The V gene is TRBV4-2, the J gene TRBJ1-2; no definite D call. The ends were cut back, 0 bases at V and 8 bases at J, with 13 bases in the middle. Germline V lookup: CDR1 LGHNA, CDR2 YNFKEQ. CDR3 size: 14 residues. This chain's CDR3 is CASSQDPVSGGYTF. The CDR3 region has the DNA TGTGCCAGCAGCCAAGATCCGGTTTCGGGAGGCTACACCTTC.

This chain joins TRBV6-4 and TRBJ2-3; 7 bases agree with TRBD2. V lost 0 bases to trimming and J lost 2 bases; unmatched junction nucleotides: 5. The germline V gene has CDR1 MRHNA and CDR2 SNTAGT. The CDR3 covers 16 residues. The CDR3 DNA reads as TGTGCCAGCAGTGACTCGGCGGGGGACCTCACAGATACGCAGTATTTT. Its protein is CASSDSAGDLTDTQYF.

The chain uses TRBV2 and TRBJ1-3; D gene unclear. The CDR3 spans 16 residues. The V end lost 4 bases, the J end lost 3 bases, and 16 bases lay between the germline ends. CDR1 and CDR2 (germline): SNHLY, FYNNEI. This chain's CDR3 is CASSVEQARFGNTIYF. In DNA form, the CDR3 reads TGTGCCAGCAGTGTAGAACAAGCCCGGTTTGGAAACACCATATATTTT.

The chain carries TRBV21-1 and TRBJ2-4; TRBD1 reflects the table's D call only, with no check against the DNA. TRBV21-1 counts as a pseudogene. This CDR3 has 17 amino acids. CDR3 in DNA: TGTGCCAGCAGTCACAAATCGGCAGGGCAAGCCAAAAACATTCAGTACTTC. This translates into CASSHKSAGQAKNIQYF.

This CDR3 is CASSRLAGIQETQYF. CDR3 in DNA: TGTGCCAGTAGTAGGCTAGCGGGGATCCAAGAGACCCAGTACTTC. The chain is built from TRBV19 and TRBJ2-5; TRBD2 aligns across 9 bases. The ends lost 4 bases at V and 1 base at J; junction bases unmatched: 4. Germline CDR1 is LNHDA and CDR2 is SQIVND (reference sequence). This CDR3 contains 15 residues. The full variable domain, completed using reference TRBV19 and TRBJ2-5, is DGGITQSPKYLFRKEGQNVTLSCEQNLNHDAMYWYRQDPGQGLRLIYYSQIVNDFQKGDIAEGYSVSREKKESFPLTVTSAQKNPTAFYLCASSRLAGIQETQYFGPGTRLLVL.

The CDR3 DNA follows: TGTGCCAGCAGCCTCGACCCGGGACACGGACGCCCGCAGTTCTTC. This sequence encodes CASSLDPGHGRPQFF. The rearrangement links TRBV7-3 to TRBJ2-1; TRBD1 might be the D (6 bases). This CDR3 has 15 residues. Per the germline V gene, CDR1 is SGHTA and CDR2 is FQGTGA. Trimming took 5 bases from V and 12 from J, leaving 23 bases between them.

V gene TRBV4-2 combines with J gene TRBJ1-4; D gene uncertain. The CDR3 contains 15 residues. CDR1 is LGHNA and CDR2 is YNFKEQ in the germline V gene. V was cut by 5 bases and J by 7 bases, with 17 bases left in between. The CDR3 here is CASSESAGGTEKLFF. For the CDR3, the DNA is TGTGCCAGCAGCGAATCGGCGGGAGGTACTGAAAAACTGTTTTTT.

The V call is TRBV11-3, the J call TRBJ1-5; D unresolved. The CDR3 runs 14 residues. Between the trimmed V and J ends, which lost 1 base and 3 bases, there was a span of 7 bases. CDR1 and CDR2 (germline): SGHNT, YENEEA. CDR3 amino acids: CASSLGGPNQPQHF. In DNA form, the CDR3 reads TGTGCCAGCAGCTTAGGCGGGCCCAATCAGCCCCAGCATTTT.

This chain links TRBV7-8 with TRBJ1-3, with 8 bases that match TRBD1. V lost 6 bases, J lost 3 bases, and 7 bases stayed unmatched. From germline, CDR1 is SGHVS and CDR2 FQNEAQ. The CDR3 spans 15 residues. The CDR3 spells CASRGGQGFGNTIYF. The CDR3 DNA is TGTGCCAGCAGGGGAGGACAGGGTTTTGGAAACACCATATATTTT.

The rearrangement joins TRBV11-3 to TRBJ1-4; TRBD1 is a possible D gene (5 bases). Trimming shortened V by 0 bases and J by 7 bases, and 15 bases separated the two germline ends. This CDR3 is built from 16 residues. Germline V gives CDR1 SGHNT, CDR2 YENEEA. The CDR3 bases are TGTGCCAGCAGCTTAGATCGGGCAGGGCAGGGTGAAAAACTGTTTTTT. Translating it yields CASSLDRAGQGEKLFF.

This chain uses TRBV7-9 with TRBJ1-1, with 8 bases that match TRBD1. With 5 bases clipped from V and 7 bases from J, the junction kept 6 bases outside the gene matches. Germline CDR1 SEHNR, CDR2 FQNEAQ (reference sequence). The length of the CDR3 is 13 residues. CDR3 region: CASSGQGALEAFF. The CDR3, as DNA: TGTGCCAGCAGCGGTCAGGGGGCCCTTGAAGCTTTCTTT.

The V and J genes are TRBV7-9 and TRBJ1-2, with 9 bases fitting TRBD1. The CDR3 sequence is 14 residues long. With V trimmed by 0 bases and J by 13 bases, 9 bases remained unmatched. Germline V lookup: CDR1 SEHNR, CDR2 FQNEAQ (reference sequence). Written as DNA, the CDR3 is TGTGCCAGCAGCTTAGCGCAGGGACAGGGTGGAATCACCTTC. This translates into CASSLAQGQGGITF.

The chain uses TRBV19 and TRBJ1-6; TRBD1 is a possible D gene (5 bases). The V and J ends lost 10 bases and 2 bases respectively, with 15 bases between them. CDR1 LNHDA and CDR2 SQIVND come from the germline V gene (reference sequence). The CDR3 extends over 15 amino acids. The CDR3 is CATRGPSAYNSPLHF. CDR3 sequence (DNA): TGTGCCACAAGGGGCCCCTCGGCCTATAATTCACCCCTCCACTTT. Looking up the rest from reference TRBV19 and TRBJ1-6 gives the full variable domain: DGGITQSPKYLFRKEGQNVTLSCEQNLNHDAMYWYRQDPGQGLRLIYYSQIVNDFQKGDIAEGYSVSREKKESFPLTVTSAQKNPTAFYLCATRGPSAYNSPLHFGNGTRLTVT.

The rearrangement joins TRBV5-1 to TRBJ1-2; D unclear. CDR1 SGHRS and CDR2 YFSETQ come from the germline V gene. This CDR3 comprises 13 residues. V gave up 7 bases and J gave up 4 bases, with 14 bases separating them. The DNA for the CDR3 is TGCGCCAGCCGGTGGGAGGGTAGCTATGGCTACACCTTC. Its protein product is CASRWEGSYGYTF.

This chain uses TRBV2 with TRBJ2-7; a possible D gene is TRBD1 (6 bases). CDR3 length: 11 amino acids. The germline V gene encodes CDR1 SNHLY and CDR2 FYNNEI. With 10 bases removed from V and 6 bases from J, the gap between germline ends came to 13 bases. The CDR3 sequence is CAISRGIEQYF. CDR3 bases: TGTGCCATTTCGAGGGGGATCGAGCAGTACTTC.